This T cell receptor (beta chain) was obtained from a study of radiotherapy plus CTLA-4 blockade in lung cancer. With regard to this clone: Its antigen is still unknown.

Study outcomes and limitations: Among blood TCR repertoires after radiotherapy plus ipilimumab, tumor-derived clones expanded.

Data came from immunoSEQ multiplex PCR; TCRdb stores just in-frame clones and leaves some out. The sample shows about 73,000 clones, around 87% of them seen only once. Germline V gene lookup returns CDR1 SGHDT and CDR2 YYEEEE. The CDR3 consists of 11 residues. Trimming stripped 0 bases from V and 10 bases from J, with 5 bases between. The TCR originated in a human donor with non-small cell lung cancer that progressed on radiotherapy plus ipilimumab. J is TRBJ2-4 and V is TRBV5-6, with D hard to call. The sequences come from peripheral blood, collected from a patient treated with radiotherapy plus ipilimumab. CDR3 nucleotides: TGTGCCAGCAGCTTGGACAGAATTCAGTACTTC. This translates into CASSLDRIQYF. The variable domain in full, with the rest retrieved from reference TRBV5-6 and TRBJ2-4, is DAGVTQSPTHLIKTRGQQVTLRCSPKSGHDTVSWYQQALGQGPQFIFQYYEEEERQRGNFPDRFSGHQFPNYSSELNVNALLLGDSALYLCASSLDRIQYFGAGTRLSVL.